Presented here are 5 T cell receptor beta chains from one specimen sequenced in a study of blood T cell repertoires in COVID-19. Sequenced by immunoSEQ multiplex PCR; TCRdb stores in-frame clones only, minus some. The table includes about 120,000 clones, over 75% detected once. The sequenced sample consisted of peripheral blood. These receptors were obtained from a man in his fifties or sixties with acute or convalescent COVID-19.

The chain uses TRBV2 and TRBJ1-6; TRBD1 agrees at 10 bases. V lost 8 bases, J lost 7 bases, and 8 bases stayed unmatched. In germline, CDR1 is SNHLY, CDR2 FYNNEI. CDR3 length equals 15 residues. CDR3 sequence: CASQKGGQGNSPLHF. For the CDR3, the DNA is TGTGCCAGCCAGAAGGGGGGACAGGGGAATTCACCCCTCCACTTT. Together with reference TRBV2 and TRBJ1-6, the CDR3 gives the full variable domain: EPEVTQTPSHQVTQMGQEVILRCVPISNHLYFYWYRQILGQKVEFLVSFYNNEISEKSEIFDDQFSVERPDGSNFTLKIRSTKLEDSAMYFCASQKGGQGNSPLHFGNGTRLTVT.

The V gene is TRBV6-2 or TRBV6-3, the J gene TRBJ2-1; 15 bases match TRBD2. V shed 6 bases, J shed 6 bases, and the junction held 6 bases outside the gene matches. Germline-derived CDR1 and CDR2 are MNHEY and SVGEGT. This CDR3 spans 16 amino acids. For the CDR3, the DNA is TGTGCCAGCAGCCAGGGACTAGCGGGAGGTCCCAATGAGCAGTTCTTC. Its protein is CASSQGLAGGPNEQFF.

The rearrangement links TRBV7-6 to TRBJ2-3, with TRBD2 as a possible D gene (6 bases). Trimming pared 2 bases from V and 5 bases from J, leaving 17 bases between. The CDR3 extends over 16 amino acids. Germline V gene sequence: CDR1 SGHVS, CDR2 FNYEAQ. The CDR3 region has the DNA TGTGCCAGCAGCTTATATGTGGGGGGATTAATAGATACGCAGTATTTT. Amino acids: CASSLYVGGLIDTQYF.

CDR3 in amino acids: CASSRDRVDEQYF. The DNA for the CDR3 is TGTGCCAGCAGCCGGGACAGGGTGGATGAGCAGTACTTC. The J gene is TRBJ2-7, the V gene TRBV3-1 (or the pseudogene TRBV3-2); 9 nucleotides match TRBD1. Germline V CDR1 and CDR2: LGHDT, YNNKEL (reference sequence). The CDR3 is 13 residues long. Trimming cost V 4 bases and J 7 bases; bases outside gene matches: 5.

This clone occurred a few times. CDR3 DNA sequence: TGTGCCAGCAGCTACACGGACAGGGCAGAGCAGTTCTTC. This encodes CASSYTDRAEQFF. The chain uses TRBV7-9 and TRBJ2-1, with 8 bases fitting TRBD1. The CDR3 spans 13 residues. Germline trimming cut 4 bases from V and 10 bases from J; bases unmatched to any gene: 6. CDR1 and CDR2 from the germline V gene are SEHNR and FQNEAQ (reference sequence).